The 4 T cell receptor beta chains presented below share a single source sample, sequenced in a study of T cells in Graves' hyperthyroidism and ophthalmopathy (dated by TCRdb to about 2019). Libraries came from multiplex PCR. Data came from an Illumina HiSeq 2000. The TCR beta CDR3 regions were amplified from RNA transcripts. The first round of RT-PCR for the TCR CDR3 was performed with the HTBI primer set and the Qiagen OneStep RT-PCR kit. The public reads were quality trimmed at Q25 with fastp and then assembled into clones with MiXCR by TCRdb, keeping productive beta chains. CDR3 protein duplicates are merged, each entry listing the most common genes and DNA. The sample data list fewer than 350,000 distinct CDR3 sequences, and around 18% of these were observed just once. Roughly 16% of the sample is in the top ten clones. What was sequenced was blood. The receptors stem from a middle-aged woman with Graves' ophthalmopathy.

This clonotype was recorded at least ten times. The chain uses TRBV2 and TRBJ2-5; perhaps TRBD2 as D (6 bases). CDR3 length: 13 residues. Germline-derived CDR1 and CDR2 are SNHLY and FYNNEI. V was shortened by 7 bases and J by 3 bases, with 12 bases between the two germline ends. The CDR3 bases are TGTGCCAGCATTCCGGGCGGGAAAGAGACCCAGTACTTC. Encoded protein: CASIPGGKETQYF. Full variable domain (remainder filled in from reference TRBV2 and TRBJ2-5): EPEVTQTPSHQVTQMGQEVILRCVPISNHLYFYWYRQILGQKVEFLVSFYNNEISEKSEIFDDQFSVERPDGSNFTLKIRSTKLEDSAMYFCASIPGGKETQYFGPGTRLLVL.

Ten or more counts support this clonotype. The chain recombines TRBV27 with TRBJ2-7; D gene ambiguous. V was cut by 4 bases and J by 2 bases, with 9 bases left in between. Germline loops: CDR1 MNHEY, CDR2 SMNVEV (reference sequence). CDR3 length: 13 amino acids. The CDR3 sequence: CASSSLFAYEQYF. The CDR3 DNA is TGTGCCAGCAGTTCCCTTTTCGCCTACGAGCAGTACTTC.

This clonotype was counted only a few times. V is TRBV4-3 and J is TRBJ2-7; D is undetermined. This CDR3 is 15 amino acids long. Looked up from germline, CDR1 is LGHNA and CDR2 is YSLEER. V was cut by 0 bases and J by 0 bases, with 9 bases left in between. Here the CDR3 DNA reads TGCGCCAGCAGCCAAGAGGTTAGCCGCTCCTACGAGCAGTACTTC. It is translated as CASSQEVSRSYEQYF.

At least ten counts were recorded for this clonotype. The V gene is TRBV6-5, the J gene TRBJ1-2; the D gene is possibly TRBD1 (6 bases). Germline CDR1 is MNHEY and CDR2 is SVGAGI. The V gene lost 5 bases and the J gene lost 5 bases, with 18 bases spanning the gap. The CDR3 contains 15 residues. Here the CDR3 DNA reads TGTGCCAGCAGTCCACAGGGAATTTTTTTATATGGCTACACCTTC. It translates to CASSPQGIFLYGYTF.